This is a list of T cell receptor beta chains from one sample in a study of CD8 T cells in cerebrospinal fluid in Alzheimer's disease. Reprocessing the 10x single-cell sequencing reads, TCRdb reports a single entry for every CDR3 protein and omits DNA. The sample has about 730 distinct CDR3 sequences; the top ten hold roughly a third. The sequenced sample was cerebrospinal fluid. The receptor source for this set is a human donor with Alzheimer's disease. CDR3s include the opening cysteine and the closing phenylalanine or tryptophan. Size is stated for part of the rows, as once, few or many counts, or as a class when the clone is expanded.

>TRBJ1-1|medium-sized|TRBV6-2/TRBV6-3
CASRRPGTGVGAEAFF
>TRBJ1-1|NA|TRBV28
CASSLKNRNEAFF
>TRBJ1-4|medium-sized|TRBV5-1
CASSLAGEGEKLFF
>TRBJ2-5|medium-sized|TRBV20-1
CSARDLAGGRRETQYF
>TRBJ1-1|NA|TRBV7-2
CASSLQALNTEAFF
>TRBJ2-2|NA|TRBV2
CASSDRRGGSGSCFF
>TRBJ2-7|large|TRBV3-1
CASSHLSYEQYF
>TRBJ1-3|hyperexpanded|TRBV20-1
CSARDGGAGGNTIYF
>TRBJ2-3|NA|TRBV18
CASSERQRDTQYF
>TRBJ2-7|medium-sized|TRBV5-1
CASSLAPSGGPGEQYF
>TRBJ1-6|medium-sized|TRBV6-5
CASRRGAGDRSYNSPLHF
>TRBJ2-3|NA|TRBV5-1
CASSSPRTTDTQYF
>TRBJ1-2|NA|TRBV5-4
CASSPGTASNYGYTF
>TRBJ1-4|medium-sized|TRBV25-1
CASSDGAGVRKLFF
>TRBJ1-3|NA|TRBV30
CAWKSEQIGNTIYF
>TRBJ2-1|medium-sized|TRBV10-2
CASSQTNEQFF
>TRBJ2-1|medium-sized|TRBV9
CASSVGPTGEQFF